These 13 T cell receptor beta chains were all obtained from the same sample, sequenced in a study of cytomegalovirus exposure and HLA in healthy donors. It was with 60 Vbeta and 13 Jbeta primers that the PCR ran. Some clones are missing from TCRdb's copy, which holds only in-frame ones; the method was immunoSEQ multiplex PCR. The table includes 95,000 to 150,000 clones, over 70% detected once. Sequencing used PBMCs. These receptors were taken from a man aged 40-55 years in good health and CMV-seropositive.

This sequence joins TRBV29-1 and TRBJ2-7, with 7 bases aligning to TRBD1. This CDR3 spans 13 amino acids. The trim removed 6 bases at V and 6 bases at J, leaving 11 bases unmatched. Germline V gene lookup returns CDR1 SQVTM and CDR2 ANQGSEA. For the CDR3, the DNA is TGCAGCGTGGCGGTGACAGGGAACAGCGAGCAGTACTTC. Protein sequence: CSVAVTGNSEQYF.

The chain recombines TRBV27 with TRBJ2-5; 13 bases match TRBD2. The DNA end favors TRBJ2-7, so the J call may be wrong. The length of the CDR3 is 15 residues. Germline lookup yields CDR1 MNHEY and CDR2 SMNVEV (reference sequence). The CDR3 DNA reads as TGTGCCAGCAGTTTACGGACTAGCGGGAGCTACGAGCAGTACTTC. Amino acids: CASSLRTSGSYEQYF.

In its sample, this clone was seen once. The V call is TRBV15, the J call TRBJ2-7, with a weak D call TRBD1 (5 bases). The germline gives CDR1 LNHNV, CDR2 YYDKDF (reference sequence). Trimming removed 1 base at V and 3 bases at J, with 7 bases between. The CDR3 sequence is 13 residues long. The CDR3 DNA reads TGTGCCACCAGCAGAGGACAGCTCTACGAGCAGTACTTC. The encoded protein is CATSRGQLYEQYF. Looking up the rest from reference TRBV15 and TRBJ2-7 gives the full variable domain: DAMVIQNPRYQVTQFGKPVTLSCSQTLNHNVMYWYQQKSSQAPKLLFHYYDKDFNNEADTPDNFQSRRPNTSFCFLDIRSPGLGDTAMYLCATSRGQLYEQYFGPGTRLTVT.

This chain uses TRBV27 with TRBJ1-2, with 11 bases aligning to TRBD1. Germline CDR1 and CDR2: MNHEY and SMNVEV (reference sequence). The junction had 6 bases not matched to a gene; V was cut back by 6 bases and J by 0 bases. The CDR3 spans 16 residues. The CDR3 spells CASRWTGGVANYGYTF. In nucleotides, the CDR3 is TGTGCCAGCAGATGGACAGGGGGCGTGGCTAACTATGGCTACACCTTC.

This clone came up once. This chain connects TRBV28 to TRBJ2-3, with 7 nucleotides matching TRBD1. CDR3 size: 15 residues. The J segment lost 0 bases and the V segment lost 4 bases, leaving 4 bases of the junction unmatched. In germline, CDR1 is MDHEN, CDR2 SYDVKM. DNA of the CDR3: TGTGCCAGCAGTTCGACAGGGCATAGCACAGATACGCAGTATTTT. As protein: CASSSTGHSTDTQYF.

The V and J genes are TRBV14 and TRBJ2-7, with 7 bases fitting TRBD1. V was pared by 1 base and J by 2 bases, with 2 bases of the junction left unmatched. Germline V CDR1 and CDR2: SGHDN, FVKESK. The CDR3 is 14 residues long. CDR3 region: CASSQAGTAYEQYF. The CDR3 DNA reads TGTGCCAGCAGCCAAGCAGGGACAGCCTACGAGCAGTACTTC.

This clone was recorded a few times. The chain couples TRBV5-6 to TRBJ2-7; D gene ambiguous. The V and J ends lost 0 bases and 5 bases respectively, with 12 bases between them. The CDR3 loop spans 14 amino acids. Germline CDR1 and CDR2: SGHDT and YYEEEE. CDR3: CASSLVAGGHEQYF. DNA for the CDR3: TGTGCCAGCAGCTTGGTAGCTGGCGGCCACGAGCAGTACTTC.

This clone has just a few counts. The chain combines TRBV5-1 with TRBJ2-5, with D possibly TRBD2 on 7 matching bases. This CDR3 spans 15 amino acids. Trimming removed 0 bases from V and 7 bases from J, with 16 bases in between. Germline values: CDR1 SGHRS, CDR2 YFSETQ. Here the CDR3 reads CASSLEAGARGTQYF. The CDR3 nucleotides are TGCGCCAGCAGCTTGGAGGCGGGGGCACGGGGGACCCAGTACTTC.

The V gene is TRBV2, the J gene TRBJ2-5; 7 bases map to TRBD2. This CDR3 spans 17 amino acids. Trimming removed 6 bases from V and 5 bases from J; junction bases left unmatched: 18. Per the germline V gene, CDR1 is SNHLY and CDR2 is FYNNEI. CDR3 nucleotides: TGTGCCAGCAGCATGGGTCGGGGGAGGGCCGATGGGGAGACCCAGTACTTC. Its translation is CASSMGRGRADGETQYF.

This chain joins TRBV4-2 and TRBJ2-1; 15 bases are a match to TRBD2. In germline, CDR1 is LGHNA, CDR2 YNFKEQ. With V trimmed by 1 base and J by 8 bases, 9 bases remained unmatched. CDR3 length: 18 amino acids. The chain's CDR3 is CASSQGTSGRAYGDEQFF. The DNA for the CDR3 is TGTGCCAGCAGCCAAGGGACTAGCGGGAGGGCCTACGGGGATGAGCAGTTCTTC.

The chain uses TRBV5-4 and TRBJ2-1, with 8 bases identical to TRBD2. V was clipped by 0 bases and J by 7 bases; unmatched bases: 9. The CDR3 totals 16 residues. Germline loops: CDR1 SGHNT, CDR2 YYREEE (reference sequence). The chain's CDR3 is CASSLAIKRGSNEQFF. In nucleotides, the CDR3 is TGTGCCAGCAGCTTGGCGATAAAGCGGGGGTCGAATGAGCAGTTCTTC. Full variable domain (missing parts from reference TRBV5-4 and TRBJ2-1): ETGVTQSPTHLIKTRGQQVTLRCSSQSGHNTVSWYQQALGQGPQFIFQYYREEENGRGNFPPRFSGLQFPNYSSELNVNALELDDSALYLCASSLAIKRGSNEQFFGPGTRLTVL.

The V call is TRBV6-1, the J call TRBJ1-1, with D maybe TRBD1 (5 bases). Trimming took off 4 bases at V and 11 bases at J, with 17 bases between the two ends. CDR3 size: 13 residues. The germline CDR1 and CDR2 sequences are MNHNS and SASEGT. The CDR3 is CASSGGASLWAFF. The CDR3 DNA reads as TGTGCCAGCAGTGGTGGGGCAAGTCTCTGGGCTTTCTTT.

This chain connects TRBV4-2 to TRBJ2-1, with TRBD1 as a possible D gene (5 bases). The CDR3 runs to 13 residues. Trimming took off 0 bases at V and 8 bases at J, with 8 bases between the two ends. Germline V lookup: CDR1 LGHNA, CDR2 YNFKEQ. The CDR3 DNA reads TGTGCCAGCAGCCAAGAGCAGGGTTATGAGCAGTTCTTC. Its protein is CASSQEQGYEQFF.